The clone carrying this T cell receptor (beta chain) was picked up a small number of times. Its specificity is not known. V shed 1 base and J 4 bases; nucleotides not matched to a gene: 8. This CDR3 has 16 residues. Per germline, CDR1 LGHNT and CDR2 FRNRAP. This sample is part of a study of blood T cells in healthy people across ages. Sample-barcoded 5' priming and a J-beta primer mix drove a second PCR of 7 to 11 cycles. The authors tagged each cDNA molecule using a template-switch adaptor with 12 random nucleotides. Per-sample output comprised a minimum of 2.5 million paired-end reads containing CDR3. TCRdb recomputed calls from the 5' RACE reads with MiXCR, one row per CDR3 protein. Counted here are fewer than 900,000 distinct CDR3 sequences, roughly two fifths occurring once; the ten biggest clones make up roughly 19%. Study-level findings and limits: CMV infection status of these donors was not known.

The rearrangement links TRBV12-5 to TRBJ2-7, with 9 bases identical to TRBD1. The sequence was collected from a woman between 55 and 75 years old in good health. The source material was blood. CDR3 nucleotides: TGTGCTAGTGGTTTGGCCCGGACAGGGGCTCCGTACGAGCAGTACTTC. Protein: CASGLARTGAPYEQYF.